This T cell receptor beta chain was profiled in a study of T cells in Graves' hyperthyroidism and ophthalmopathy. The CDR3 has 14 amino acids. V shed 3 bases and J 4 bases; nucleotides not matched to a gene: 6. Germline CDR1 SGHKS, CDR2 YYEKEE (reference sequence). The sample holds many counts of this clonotype. The TCR beta CDR3 regions underwent amplification using RNA transcripts as the source. Researchers ran a first-round RT-PCR on the TCR CDR3 using the HTBI primer set. TCRdb re-derived calls from the multiplex PCR reads in MiXCR, one entry per CDR3 protein. The top ten hold more than 7% of the sample, which has approximately 870,000 distinct CDR3 sequences, over 35% seen once.

The receptor was derived from a man aged 18 to 29 with Graves' hyperthyroidism. The rearrangement uses TRBV5-5 and TRBJ2-5; TRBD2 agrees at 7 bases. The specimen was blood. CDR3 DNA: TGTGCCAGCAGCTCACATAGGGAGGGAGAGACCCAGTACTTC. It is translated as CASSSHREGETQYF.